The 6 T cell receptor beta chains presented below share a single source sample, sequenced in a study of cytomegalovirus exposure and HLA in healthy donors. In the PCR, 60 Vbeta and 13 Jbeta primers were used. Produced via immunoSEQ multiplex PCR; TCRdb's table is partial and in-frame only. The sample holds around 170,000 clones, less than 75% seen once. Input material: PBMCs. These receptors were obtained from a girl between 5 and 17 years old in good health and CMV-seronegative.

V gene TRBV7-8 combines with J gene TRBJ1-2; possibly TRBD1 for D (6 bases). This CDR3 is 13 amino acids long. V lost 5 bases, J lost 6 bases, and 13 bases lay in between. Looked up from germline, CDR1 is SGHVS and CDR2 is FQNEAQ. The CDR3 reads CASSKQGMHGYTF. The CDR3 DNA follows: TGTGCCAGCAGCAAACAGGGTATGCATGGCTACACCTTC.

The genes are TRBV5-4 and TRBJ2-7; tentatively, D is TRBD2 (6 bases). Trimming took 3 bases from V and 2 from J, leaving 15 bases between them. Looked up from germline, CDR1 is SGHNT and CDR2 is YYREEE (reference sequence). The CDR3 length is 15 residues. This CDR3 is CASSSGGDSAYEQYF. Here the CDR3 DNA reads TGTGCCAGCAGCTCTGGCGGGGACTCGGCCTACGAGCAGTACTTC.

In the case of this clone: Germline and junction disagree at one end, which may indicate a read error. This chain uses TRBV6-4 with TRBJ1-6; D unclear. Germline V gives CDR1 MRHNA, CDR2 SNTAGT. CDR3 length: 14 residues. CDR3: CASSSFGEHSLLHF. The CDR3 nucleotides are TGTGCCAGCAGTTCATTCGGGGAGCATTCACTCCTCCACTTT.

The V and J genes are TRBV6-1 and TRBJ2-3; possibly TRBD2 for D (5 bases). There are 12 residues in the CDR3. The germline gives CDR1 MNHNS, CDR2 SASEGT. V lost 8 bases and J 5 bases, leaving 11 bases between the germline ends. The CDR3 nucleotides are TGTGCCAGCGCGGGTTGGGAAGATACGCAGTATTTT. As protein: CASAGWEDTQYF.

The V call is TRBV4-1, the J call TRBJ1-1; 7 bases map to TRBD1. CDR1 and CDR2 from the germline V gene are MGHRA and YSYEKL. The CDR3 is 15 residues long. The V segment lost 3 bases and the J segment 2 bases; nucleotides outside the gene matches: 6. The CDR3 region is CASSQEGTVNTEAFF. The CDR3 DNA reads as TGCGCCAGCAGCCAGGAAGGGACAGTTAACACTGAAGCTTTCTTT.

The V gene is TRBV29-1, the J gene TRBJ2-7; possibly TRBD1 for D (7 bases). This CDR3 contains 14 residues. Deletions cut 0 bases from V and 6 bases from J, with 15 bases between. Germline assignment: CDR1 SQVTM and CDR2 ANQGSEA. The CDR3 DNA follows: TGCAGCGTTGAAGATAGGCAGGGGGGCTCCGAGCAGTACTTC. As protein: CSVEDRQGGSEQYF.